This T cell receptor (beta chain) was profiled in a study of radiotherapy plus CTLA-4 blockade in lung cancer. Looking at the study overall: Among enrolled patients, over 15% responded and less than 40% achieved disease control. General study findings and limits: The best predictor of response was reported to be early blood T cell clone dynamics, with interferon-beta.

The CDR3 runs to 16 residues. Germline loops: CDR1 SGHDT, CDR2 YYEEEE. Trimming took off 0 bases at V and 4 bases at J, with 13 bases between the two ends. A note on this clone: Its antigen remains unknown.

Clones were read by immunoSEQ multiplex PCR, and TCRdb kept only the in-frame ones, dropping some. Of about 45,000 clones listed, roughly three quarters are singletons. Enrolled patients, whose metastatic non-small-cell lung cancer was chemo-refractory, received focal radiation plus CTLA-4 blockade with ipilimumab. This material consisted of peripheral blood, taken from a patient treated with radiotherapy plus ipilimumab. V is TRBV5-6 and J is TRBJ1-4; no clear D gene. This TCR derives from a human donor with non-small cell lung cancer who had stable disease on radiotherapy plus ipilimumab. The CDR3 is CASSLARLALNEKLFF. CDR3 sequence (DNA): TGTGCCAGCAGCTTGGCCAGGCTCGCCCTTAATGAAAAACTGTTTTTT.